This is a list of T cell receptor beta chains from one sample in a study of OX40 agonist ivuxolimab in advanced cancers. Assay used: immunoSEQ multiplex PCR; TCRdb lists only in-frame clones, some missing. Among about 46,000 clones listed, 91% were seen once. The material sequenced was CD4+ or CD8+ T cells sorted from blood, taken in a trial of the OX40 agonist ivuxolimab. The receptor set was obtained from an adult with an advanced solid tumor such as melanoma, head and neck, liver or kidney cancer. Each CDR3 is given with its conserved first and last residue. A D gene is named only where the DNA matches it firmly. Rows give clone size only sometimes, using once, few, many, or a class for an expanded clone.

abundance,j_gene,d_gene,v_gene,CDR3aa,CDR3nt
once,TRBJ2-5,TRBD2,TRBV10-2,CASSEDGGNVGETQYF,TGCGCCAGCAGTGAAGACGGGGGGAATGTTGGAGAGACCCAGTACTTC
.,TRBJ2-1,.,TRBV7-2,CASRGTYNEQFF,TGTGCCAGCAGGGGGACGTACAATGAGCAGTTCTTC
.,TRBJ2-7,TRBD2,TRBV27,CASSTRTSGRYTYEQYF,TGTGCCAGCAGTACAAGGACTAGCGGCAGATACACCTACGAGCAGTACTTC
.,TRBJ2-2,.,TRBV7-9,CASSFMGSATGELFF,TGTGCCAGCAGCTTTATGGGGTCCGCGACCGGGGAGCTGTTTTTT
once,TRBJ1-1,.,TRBV4-2,CASSLERGGAVSTEAFF,TGTGCCAGCAGCCTAGAGAGGGGGGGCGCTGTGAGCACTGAAGCTTTCTTT
.,TRBJ2-7,.,TRBV5-5,CASSLVRGVGYEQYF,TGTGCCAGCAGCTTGGTAAGGGGCGTCGGGTACGAGCAGTACTTC
.,TRBJ1-1,.,TRBV6-5,CASSPGNLNTEAFF,TGTGCCAGCAGCCCTGGGAATTTGAACACTGAAGCTTTCTTT
.,TRBJ2-3,TRBD2,TRBV28,CASSFGGGDPSTDTQYF,TGTGCCAGCAGTTTCGGCGGGGGGGACCCTAGCACAGATACGCAGTATTTT
.,TRBJ1-5,.,TRBV19,CATVQGIMVDQPQHF,TGTGCCACCGTCCAGGGTATCATGGTAGATCAGCCCCAGCATTTT
.,TRBJ1-1,.,TRBV19,CASRREDGTEAFF,TGTGCCAGTAGAAGGGAGGACGGAACTGAAGCTTTCTTT
.,TRBJ2-2,.,TRBV7-6,CASSSPTGLGELFF,TGTGCCAGCAGCTCGCCGACAGGCCTCGGGGAGCTGTTTTTT
.,TRBJ2-1,.,TRBV28,CASSHNSVAYNEQFF,TGTGCCAGCAGTCATAACTCAGTTGCCTACAATGAGCAGTTCTTC
.,TRBJ2-5,TRBD1,TRBV27,CASSLSGTGKTQYF,TGTGCCAGCAGTTTGTCCGGGACAGGGAAGACCCAGTACTTC
medium-sized,TRBJ2-2,.,TRBV5-1,CASSNTRTYVGELFF,TGCGCCAGCAGCAATACCCGGACATACGTGGGGGAGCTGTTTTTT
.,TRBJ1-1,.,TRBV4-1,CASSQRFVVDTEAFF,TGCGCCAGCAGCCAAAGGTTTGTGGTTGACACTGAAGCTTTCTTT
.,TRBJ2-7,.,TRBV7-2,CASSHAGYEQYF,TGTGCCAGCAGCCACGCCGGGTACGAGCAGTACTTC
.,TRBJ2-1,TRBD2,TRBV7-9,CASNPEGFASGMANEQFF,TGTGCCAGCAACCCCGAGGGATTTGCTAGCGGGATGGCGAATGAGCAGTTCTTC
.,TRBJ2-7,.,TRBV6-5,CASSYSGEQYF,TGTGCCAGCAGTTACTCGGGCGAGCAGTACTTC
.,TRBJ1-6,.,TRBV19,CASKEDSYNSPLHF,TGTGCCAGTAAAGAGGATTCCTATAATTCACCCCTCCACTTT
.,TRBJ1-1,.,TRBV11-2,CASSWETANTEAFF,TGTGCCAGCAGCTGGGAGACAGCGAACACTGAAGCTTTCTTT
.,TRBJ2-5,.,TRBV9,CASSALGVQETQYF,TGTGCCAGCAGCGCCCTAGGGGTTCAAGAGACCCAGTACTTC
.,TRBJ2-7,.,TRBV27,CASSLAPTRQSYEQYF,TGTGCCAGCAGTTTAGCCCCTACCCGACAGTCCTACGAGCAGTACTTC
few,TRBJ1-2,.,TRBV7-9,CASSPGTPYGYTF,TGTGCCAGCAGCCCAGGGACTCCCTATGGCTACACCTTC
.,TRBJ2-2,TRBD1,TRBV10-2,CASTPGQANTGELFF,TGCGCCAGCACCCCGGGACAGGCGAACACCGGGGAGCTGTTTTTT
.,TRBJ2-1,TRBD2,TRBV19,CASSMVSGSRNEQFF,TGTGCCAGTAGTATGGTTAGCGGGAGTAGGAATGAGCAGTTCTTC
.,TRBJ1-4,.,TRBV19,CAGSTVDGEKLFF,TGTGCCGGCTCGACGGTTGATGGTGAAAAACTGTTTTTT
.,TRBJ2-7,TRBD1,TRBV27,CASSVGQGEQYF,TGTGCCAGCAGTGTGGGACAGGGCGAGCAGTACTTC
.,TRBJ2-5,.,TRBV7-9,CATRAPTDLGETQYF,TGTGCCACCAGGGCCCCGACAGACTTGGGGGAGACCCAGTACTTC
.,TRBJ2-7,.,TRBV7-2,CASSPENEIGYEQYF,TGTGCCAGCAGCCCGGAAAACGAAATAGGCTACGAGCAGTACTTC
few,TRBJ2-7,.,TRBV7-9,CASSLQQGDEQYF,TGTGCCAGCAGCTTACAACAGGGAGACGAGCAGTACTTC
few,TRBJ2-7,.,TRBV5-4,CASSLTQGVEQYF,TGTGCCAGCAGCTTGACACAGGGTGTCGAGCAGTACTTC
.,TRBJ1-5,.,TRBV19,CASSTYGVPNQPQHF,TGTGCCAGTAGTACGTACGGGGTCCCGAATCAGCCCCAGCATTTT
.,TRBJ1-1,.,TRBV5-1,CASSLGSTLGVNTEAFF,TGCGCCAGCAGCTTAGGGAGCACTCTCGGCGTGAACACTGAAGCTTTCTTT
.,TRBJ2-1,TRBD1,TRBV18,CASSPPIGQVGNEQFF,TGTGCCAGCTCACCACCGATTGGACAGGTGGGCAATGAGCAGTTCTTC
.,TRBJ2-2,.,TRBV7-9,CASSPSGTQNTGELFF,TGTGCCAGCAGCCCCTCGGGGACACAGAACACCGGGGAGCTGTTTTTT
.,TRBJ2-6,TRBD1,TRBV27,CASSLGQGSGANVLTF,TGTGCCAGCAGTCTGGGACAGGGATCTGGGGCCAACGTCCTGACTTTC
.,TRBJ2-7,.,TRBV27,CASSMTLYSYEQYF,TGTGCCAGCAGTATGACATTATACTCCTACGAGCAGTACTTC